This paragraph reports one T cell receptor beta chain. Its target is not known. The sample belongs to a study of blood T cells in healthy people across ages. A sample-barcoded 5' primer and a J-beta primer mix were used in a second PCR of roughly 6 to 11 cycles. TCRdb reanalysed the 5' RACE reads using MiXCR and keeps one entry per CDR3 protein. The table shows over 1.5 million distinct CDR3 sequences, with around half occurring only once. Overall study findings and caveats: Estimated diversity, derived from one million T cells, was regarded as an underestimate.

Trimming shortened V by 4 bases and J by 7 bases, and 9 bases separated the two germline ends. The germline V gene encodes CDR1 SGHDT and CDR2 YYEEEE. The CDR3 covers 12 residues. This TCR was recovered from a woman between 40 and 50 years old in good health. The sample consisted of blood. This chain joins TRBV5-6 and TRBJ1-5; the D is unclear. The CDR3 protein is CASSRRRQPQHF. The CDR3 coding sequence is TGTGCCAGCAGCCGACGGCGGCAGCCCCAGCATTTT.